This TCR beta chain comes out of a study of CD8+ T cells in alopecia areata. At the level of the study: It was roughly 7-11-week-old female C3H/HeJ mice that received skin from roughly 6-12-month-old C3H/HeJ graft donors with spontaneous alopecia. Broader study findings: It was lesional scalp, especially alopecia totalis/universalis, that showed higher clonality than normal scalp. Scalp data also include sequences from resident alphabeta T cells of normal skin.

Pooled cutaneous lymph node cells were sorted using CD4, CD8alpha, NKG2D, NKG2ACE and other markers. Following RNA extraction, reverse transcription yielded cDNA that acted as the sequencing template. Method: immunoSEQ multiplex PCR; TCRdb's copy keeps in-frame clones and lacks some. Observed in the sample are more than 250,000 clones, none of them singletons. Points on this clone: Its matching antigen is unknown. Gene names and germline refer to mouse. The read stops 4 residues short of the end of the CDR3; the missing end is completed from the germline J gene. Other DNA sequences in this specimen translate into the identical CDR3.

V gave up 2 bases and J gave up 0 bases, with 9 bases separating them. Germline V lookup: CDR1 NNHDY, CDR2 SYVADS. This CDR3 region has 14 residues. The receptor was isolated from a C3H/HeJ mouse with alopecia areata. MHC haplotype: H2-k. Sample: CD4+ T cells sorted from a lymph node. This rearrangement joins TRBV13-3 to TRBJ2-7, with no clear D. CDR3 protein: CASSDGRSSYEQYF. The CDR3 bases that were read are TGTGCCAGCAGTGACGGCAGGAGCTCCTAT.